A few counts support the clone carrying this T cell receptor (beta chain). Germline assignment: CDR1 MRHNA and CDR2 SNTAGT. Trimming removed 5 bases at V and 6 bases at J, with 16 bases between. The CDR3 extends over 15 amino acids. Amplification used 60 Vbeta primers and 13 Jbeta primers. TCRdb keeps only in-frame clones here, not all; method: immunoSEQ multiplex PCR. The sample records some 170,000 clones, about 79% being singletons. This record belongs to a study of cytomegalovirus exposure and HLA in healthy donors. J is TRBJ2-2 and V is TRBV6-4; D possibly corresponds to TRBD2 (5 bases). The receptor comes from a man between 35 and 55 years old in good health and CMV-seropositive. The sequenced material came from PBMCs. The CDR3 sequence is CASSQSWRGSGELFF. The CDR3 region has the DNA TGTGCCAGCAGTCAAAGCTGGAGAGGGTCCGGGGAGCTGTTTTTT.